One and the same sample provided the 9 T cell receptor beta chains below, sequenced in a study of OX40 agonist ivuxolimab in advanced cancers. The data were produced by immunoSEQ multiplex PCR, yet TCRdb's version contains in-frame clones alone and is incomplete. The table has over 80,000 clones, about 80% seen once. The sample in question was CD4+ or CD8+ T cells sorted from blood, obtained in a trial of the OX40 agonist ivuxolimab. The receptors originated from an adult with an advanced solid tumor such as melanoma, head and neck, liver or kidney cancer.

With respect to this clone: Other DNA sequences in this sample translate to the same CDR3. The V and J genes are TRBV5-1 and TRBJ2-3, with D possibly being TRBD1 (5 bases). CDR1 and CDR2 from the germline V gene are SGHRS and YFSETQ. The CDR3 is made up of 15 amino acids. Trimming shortened V by 4 bases and J by 1 base, and 13 bases separated the two germline ends. The CDR3 here is CASSLQGPRTDTQYF. The DNA of the CDR3 is TGCGCCAGCAGCCTCCAGGGCCCCCGCACAGATACGCAGTATTTT.

The chain couples TRBV2 to TRBJ1-1; 8 bases are a match to TRBD1. Trimming took 5 bases from V and 2 from J; bases not matched to a gene: 4. Germline values: CDR1 SNHLY, CDR2 FYNNEI. CDR3 size: 14 residues. As DNA, the CDR3 is TGTGCCAGCAGTTTCGACAGGGGAAACACTGAAGCTTTCTTT. Translated, it gives CASSFDRGNTEAFF.

V and J are TRBV15 and TRBJ1-3; D not resolved. The length of the CDR3 is 15 residues. Germline assignment: CDR1 LNHNV and CDR2 YYDKDF (reference sequence). Trimming took off 4 bases at V and 0 bases at J, with 10 bases between the two ends. In nucleotides, the CDR3 is TGTGCCACCAGCATCCGACGGGACTCTGGAAACACCATATATTTT. Amino acids: CATSIRRDSGNTIYF.

This clone was counted once. This chain links TRBV27 with TRBJ2-7; no firm D call. The V gene's germline CDR1 is MNHEY and CDR2 SMNVEV (reference sequence). Trimming took off 3 bases at V and 0 bases at J, with 9 bases between the two ends. This CDR3 has 14 amino acids. The CDR3: CASSFGRTSYEQYF. CDR3 nucleotide sequence: TGTGCCAGCAGTTTCGGCAGGACCTCCTACGAGCAGTACTTC.

The chain links TRBV11-2 to TRBJ2-1, with unresolved D. The CDR3 sequence is 17 residues long. Germline V gives CDR1 SGHAT, CDR2 FQNNGV. V was pared by 3 bases and J by 0 bases, with 15 bases between. The CDR3 loop reads CASSFYTGAGSYNEQFF. CDR3 in DNA: TGTGCCAGCAGCTTTTATACCGGTGCCGGCTCCTACAATGAGCAGTTCTTC.

V and J are TRBV27 and TRBJ1-1; no reliable D call. Germline CDR1 reads MNHEY; CDR2 reads SMNVEV (reference sequence). Trimming cost V 5 bases and J 1 base, with 11 bases left between them. The CDR3 sequence is 14 residues long. Here the CDR3 reads CASSQLRENTEAFF. The CDR3 coding sequence is TGTGCCAGCAGTCAGCTGCGGGAGAACACTGAAGCTTTCTTT.

V gene TRBV5-1 combines with J gene TRBJ2-2; D is unclear. CDR1 and CDR2 from the germline V gene are SGHRS and YFSETQ. This CDR3 is built from 14 residues. V gave up 3 bases and J gave up 1 base, with 7 bases separating them. CDR3 loop: CASSSGENTGELFF. In nucleotides, the CDR3 is TGCGCCAGCAGCTCCGGAGAGAACACCGGGGAGCTGTTTTTT.

The chain employs TRBV5-3 and TRBJ2-7; 9 nucleotides line up with TRBD2. TRBV5-3 is recorded as an ORF, its role being uncertain. This CDR3 comprises 16 residues. The J segment lost 1 base and the V segment lost 4 bases, leaving 9 bases of the junction unmatched. CDR3 in DNA: TGTGCCAGAAGCCCTAGGAGCGGGGGGTGGTCCTACGAGCAGTACTTC. It is translated as CARSPRSGGWSYEQYF.

V is TRBV19 and J is TRBJ2-4, with a tentative D call TRBD2 (6 bases). The CDR3 spans 17 residues. V lost 5 bases and J lost 0, with 17 bases in between. In germline, CDR1 is LNHDA, CDR2 SQIVND (reference sequence). The DNA of the CDR3 is TGTGCCAGTAGTCCTCCTTGGGACTTAATAGCCAAAAACATTCAGTACTTC. Translation gives CASSPPWDLIAKNIQYF.